The 10 T cell receptor beta chains below were found in one sample sequenced in a study of blood T cell repertoires in COVID-19. Sequenced by immunoSEQ multiplex PCR; TCRdb stores in-frame clones only, minus some. The sample contains hundreds of thousands of clones, roughly 79% of which appear only once. The specimen sequenced was peripheral blood. The receptor set was obtained from a woman older than 75 with COVID-19, enrolled during active disease.

The CDR3 nucleotides are TGTGCCAGCAGCCCCCGAGGGACAGGTGATGGCTACACCTTC. This encodes CASSPRGTGDGYTF. The chain combines TRBV7-3 with TRBJ1-2, with 8 bases aligning to TRBD1. From germline, CDR1 is SGHTA and CDR2 FQGTGA. Losses at the gene ends were 5 bases for V and 6 bases for J; bases not matched to a gene: 8. CDR3 length: 14 amino acids.

This clone has more than one count but fewer than ten. The chain has TRBV5-4 and TRBJ2-7, with 8 bases fitting TRBD1. Germline V CDR1 and CDR2: SGHNT, YYREEE (reference sequence). The CDR3 spans 15 residues. Unmatched junction bases numbered 7, after V lost 3 bases and J lost 2 bases. CDR3 DNA sequence: TGTGCCAGCAGCTCCGGACAGGGAGGACCCTACGAGCAGTACTTC. Protein: CASSSGQGGPYEQYF.

V is TRBV7-2 and J is TRBJ1-1; no clear D gene. V lost 0 bases, J lost 5 bases, and 7 bases lay in between. CDR3 length: 13 residues. Germline V gene lookup returns CDR1 SGHTA and CDR2 FQGNSA. The DNA for the CDR3 is TGTGCCAGCAGCTTAGCCGTCCAGACTGAAGCTTTCTTT. Protein: CASSLAVQTEAFF.

The V call is TRBV5-5, the J call TRBJ1-2, with 8 bases aligning to TRBD1. Germline CDR1 SGHKS, CDR2 YYEKEE (reference sequence). V lost 4 bases, J lost 1 base, and 6 bases stayed unmatched. The CDR3 has 15 amino acids. The CDR3 nucleotides read TGTGCCAGCAGCCGCACAGGGGGAGGTAACTATGGCTACACCTTC. This gives the protein CASSRTGGGNYGYTF.

With respect to this clone: Other nucleotide sequences from this sample produce the same CDR3. The chain has TRBV6-5 and TRBJ1-5, with TRBD1 identical over 10 bases. V shed 6 bases, J shed 1 base, and the junction held 3 bases outside the gene matches. Germline V CDR1 and CDR2: MNHEY, SVGAGI. The CDR3 consists of 15 residues. The chain's CDR3 is CASRPDRGSNQPQHF. CDR3 nucleotide sequence: TGTGCCAGCAGACCGGACAGGGGGAGCAATCAGCCCCAGCATTTT.

This clone has a handful of counts. An end of the junction does not agree with germline; a read error may underlie this. CDR3 sequence: CAYREGPTRTLLF. Here the CDR3 DNA reads TGTGCCTACCGCGAGGGTCCTACAAGGACCTTACTCTTC. The chain employs TRBV30 and TRBJ2-1; a possible D gene is TRBD2 (5 bases). Germline V gene lookup returns CDR1 GTSNPN and CDR2 SVGIG (reference sequence). The CDR3 spans 13 residues.

This clone appeared a single time. Other DNA sequences of this sample code for an identical CDR3. V is TRBV11-3 and J is TRBJ2-1; 10 nucleotides agree with TRBD1. Unmatched junction bases numbered 14, after V lost 5 bases and J lost 7 bases. The CDR3 is made up of 17 amino acids. Germline V gene data show CDR1 as SGHNT and CDR2 as YENEEA. The DNA for the CDR3 is TGTGCCAGCAGCCGTAGCTCCTGGGACAGGGGTAATAATGAGCAGTTCTTC. It encodes CASSRSSWDRGNNEQFF.

This clone came up a few times. The V gene is TRBV30, the J gene TRBJ2-7; no firm D call. The CDR3 length is 14 residues. The germline V gene encodes CDR1 GTSNPN and CDR2 SVGIG (reference sequence). With 0 bases removed from V and 2 bases from J, the gap between germline ends came to 11 bases. The CDR3 DNA follows: TGTGCCTGGAGTGTAAGGCGGAGACCCTACGAGCAGTACTTC. Encoded protein: CAWSVRRRPYEQYF.

This chain links TRBV2 with TRBJ1-5, with 7 bases identical to TRBD1. The trim removed 6 bases at V and 6 bases at J, leaving 5 bases unmatched. Germline V CDR1 and CDR2: SNHLY, FYNNEI. The CDR3 loop spans 13 amino acids. CDR3 region: CASRTGFIQPQHF. CDR3 bases: TGTGCCAGCAGGACAGGGTTTATTCAGCCCCAGCATTTT.

The CDR3: CASSEAGTGARAFF. CDR3 nucleotides: TGTGCCAGCAGTGAAGCGGGGACAGGGGCAAGGGCTTTCTTT. The rearrangement links TRBV6-1 to TRBJ1-1, with 10 bases fitting TRBD1. CDR3 size: 14 residues. V shed 0 bases, J shed 11 bases, and the junction held 6 bases outside the gene matches. Germline V CDR1 and CDR2: MNHNS, SASEGT.